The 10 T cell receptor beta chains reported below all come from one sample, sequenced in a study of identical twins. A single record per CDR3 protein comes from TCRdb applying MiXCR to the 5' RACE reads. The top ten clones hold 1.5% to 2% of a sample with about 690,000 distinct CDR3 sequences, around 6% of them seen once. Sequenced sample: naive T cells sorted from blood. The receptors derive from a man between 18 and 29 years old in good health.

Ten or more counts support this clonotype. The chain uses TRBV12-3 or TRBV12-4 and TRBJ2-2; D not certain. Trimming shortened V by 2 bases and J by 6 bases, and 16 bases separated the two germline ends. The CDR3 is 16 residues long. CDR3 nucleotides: TGTGCCAGCAGTTTATTCCGGAGCTTTCTCTCCGGGGAGCTGTTTTTT. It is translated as CASSLFRSFLSGELFF.

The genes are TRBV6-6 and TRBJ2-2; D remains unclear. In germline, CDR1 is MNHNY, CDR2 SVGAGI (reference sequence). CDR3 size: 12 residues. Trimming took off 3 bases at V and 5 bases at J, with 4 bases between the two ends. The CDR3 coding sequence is TGTGCCAGCAGTTATAAGACCGGGGAGCTGTTTTTT. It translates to CASSYKTGELFF.

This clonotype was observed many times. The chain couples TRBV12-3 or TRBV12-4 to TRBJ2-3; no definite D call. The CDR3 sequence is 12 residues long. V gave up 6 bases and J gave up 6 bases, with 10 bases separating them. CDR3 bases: TGTGCCAGCAGAGCAAGTGGGGATACGCAGTATTTT. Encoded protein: CASRASGDTQYF.

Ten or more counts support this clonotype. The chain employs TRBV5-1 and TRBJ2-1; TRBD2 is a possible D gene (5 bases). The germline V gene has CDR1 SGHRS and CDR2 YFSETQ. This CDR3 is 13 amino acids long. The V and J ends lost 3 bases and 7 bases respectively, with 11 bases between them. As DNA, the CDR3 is TGCGCCAGCAGCTCCTTACGGGAAAATGAGCAGTTCTTC. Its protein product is CASSSLRENEQFF.

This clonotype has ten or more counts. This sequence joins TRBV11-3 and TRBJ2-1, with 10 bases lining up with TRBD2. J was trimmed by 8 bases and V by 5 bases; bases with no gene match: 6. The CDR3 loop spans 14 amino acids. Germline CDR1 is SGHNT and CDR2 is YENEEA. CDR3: CASSPRTSGYEQFF. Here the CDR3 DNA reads TGTGCCAGCAGCCCCCGGACTAGCGGTTATGAGCAGTTCTTC.

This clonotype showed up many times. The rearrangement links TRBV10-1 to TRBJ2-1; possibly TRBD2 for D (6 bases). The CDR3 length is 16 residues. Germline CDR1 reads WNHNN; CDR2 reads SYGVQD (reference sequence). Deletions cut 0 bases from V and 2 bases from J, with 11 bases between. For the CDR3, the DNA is TGCGCCAGCAGTGAGTCGATTAGCGGAACCTACAATGAGCAGTTCTTC. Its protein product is CASSESISGTYNEQFF.

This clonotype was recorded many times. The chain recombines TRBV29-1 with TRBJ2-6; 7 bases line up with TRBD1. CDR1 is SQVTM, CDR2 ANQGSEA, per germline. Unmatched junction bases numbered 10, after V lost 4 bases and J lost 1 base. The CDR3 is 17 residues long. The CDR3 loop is CSVGGRGFISGANVLTF. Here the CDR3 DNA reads TGCAGCGTTGGAGGCAGGGGGTTCATTTCTGGGGCCAACGTCCTGACTTTC. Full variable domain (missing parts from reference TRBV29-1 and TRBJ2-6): SAVISQKPSRDICQRGTSLTIQCQVDSQVTMMFWYRQQPGQSLTLIATANQGSEATYESGFVIDKFPISRPNLTFSTLTVSNMSPEDSSIYLCSVGGRGFISGANVLTFGAGSRLTVL.

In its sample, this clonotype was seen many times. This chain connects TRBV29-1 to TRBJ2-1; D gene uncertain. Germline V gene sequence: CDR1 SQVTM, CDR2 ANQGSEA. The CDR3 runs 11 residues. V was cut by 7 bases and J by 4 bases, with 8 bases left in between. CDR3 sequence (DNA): TGCAGCGCTGGGATGTACAATGAGCAGTTCTTC. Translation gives CSAGMYNEQFF.

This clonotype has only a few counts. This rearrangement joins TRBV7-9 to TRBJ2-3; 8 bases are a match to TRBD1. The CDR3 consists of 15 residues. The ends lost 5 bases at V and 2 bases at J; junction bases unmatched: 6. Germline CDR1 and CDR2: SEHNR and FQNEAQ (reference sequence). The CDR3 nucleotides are TGTGCCAGCAGCCAACAGGGGGTACACACAGATACGCAGTATTTT. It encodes CASSQQGVHTDTQYF. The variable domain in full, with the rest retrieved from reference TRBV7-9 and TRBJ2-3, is DTGVSQNPRHKITKRGQNVTFRCDPISEHNRLYWYRQTLGQGPEFLTYFQNEAQLEKSRLLSDRFSAERPKGSFSTLEIQRTEQGDSAMYLCASSQQGVHTDTQYFGPGTRLTVL.

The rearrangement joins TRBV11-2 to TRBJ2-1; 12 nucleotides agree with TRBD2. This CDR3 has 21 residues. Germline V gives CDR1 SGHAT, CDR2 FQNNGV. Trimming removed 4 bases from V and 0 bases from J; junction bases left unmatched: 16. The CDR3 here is CASSSPSNLAGGPGSYNEQFF. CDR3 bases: TGTGCCAGCAGCTCCCCTTCGAACCTAGCGGGAGGGCCAGGCTCCTACAATGAGCAGTTCTTC.